Listed below are T cell receptor beta chains from one sample, sequenced in a study of CD8 T cells in ankylosing spondylitis. MiXCR was run by TCRdb on the 5' RACE reads, yielding one entry per CDR3 protein. Of 300,000 to 350,000 distinct CDR3 sequences in the sample, around 10% were seen once. The sample comprised blood, either unsorted or a sorted T cell fraction (not recorded which). The source is a female donor with ankylosing spondylitis or in good health (not recorded which). Each CDR3 is given with its conserved first and last residue. The D gene is left open where the match is weak. Size is stated for part of the rows, as once, few or many counts, or as a class when the clone is expanded.

TRBJ1-1	many	NA	TRBV4-1	CASSRGVLNTEAFF	TGCGCCAGCAGCCGAGGGGTTTTAAACACTGAAGCTTTCTTT
TRBJ2-7	NA	NA	TRBV21-1	CASSTGVDLKGPYEQYF	TGTGCCAGCAGCACGGGCGTAGACCTTAAGGGTCCCTACGAGCAGTACTTC
TRBJ1-1	many	NA	TRBV5-1	CASSLAPQGANTEAFF	TGCGCCAGCAGCTTGGCACCGCAAGGGGCGAACACTGAAGCTTTCTTT
TRBJ1-3	NA	TRBD1	TRBV5-5	CASIDDRDRPGNTIYF	TGTGCCAGCATCGATGACAGGGACAGACCTGGAAACACCATATATTTT
TRBJ2-2	few	NA	TRBV18	CASSPPSRRTGELFF	TGTGCCAGCTCACCACCGAGCCGGAGGACCGGGGAGCTGTTTTTT
TRBJ2-1	many	NA	TRBV7-7	CASSLEVPGRLGNEQFF	TGTGCTAGCAGCTTAGAGGTACCAGGTCGCTTGGGGAATGAGCAGTTCTTC
TRBJ2-2	NA	NA	TRBV5-1	CASSRHGGTTANTGELFF	TGCGCCAGCAGCCGTCACGGAGGGACCACGGCGAACACCGGGGAGCTGTTTTTT
TRBJ2-1	NA	NA	TRBV3-1	CASSQDSVEQFF	TGTGCCAGCAGCCAAGATTCAGTCGAGCAGTTCTTC
TRBJ2-3	many	NA	TRBV7-8	CASSPGGVPDTQYF	TGTGCCAGCAGCCCAGGGGGGGTCCCAGATACGCAGTATTTT
TRBJ1-2	few	NA	TRBV3-1	CASSQPKANYGYTF	TGTGCCAGCAGCCAGCCGAAAGCTAACTATGGCTACACCTTC
TRBJ1-4	many	TRBD1	TRBV5-1	CASSIAQGSGEKLFF	TGCGCCAGCAGCATAGCACAGGGGTCCGGAGAAAAACTGTTTTTT
TRBJ1-6	NA	NA	TRBV20-1	CSARVPGLGNSPLHF	TGCAGTGCTAGAGTCCCGGGACTTGGGAATTCACCCCTCCACTTT
TRBJ2-1	many	NA	TRBV5-1	CASAGAVAYNEQFF	TGCGCCAGCGCAGGGGCAGTGGCCTACAATGAGCAGTTCTTC
TRBJ2-3	many	TRBD2	TRBV20-1	CSVEIAGVRTQYF	TGCAGTGTGGAGATAGCGGGAGTGCGGACGCAGTATTTT
TRBJ2-3	few	TRBD2	TRBV20-1	CSARKGLAGGTDTQYF	TGCAGTGCTAGAAAGGGACTAGCGGGAGGCACAGATACGCAGTATTTT
TRBJ1-1	many	NA	TRBV29-1	CSVLTGRNTEAFF	TGCAGCGTCCTGACAGGACGGAACACTGAAGCTTTCTTT
TRBJ1-2	few	TRBD1	TRBV5-1	CASSPYRTGGTYGYTF	TGCGCCAGCAGCCCGTATAGGACAGGGGGCACCTATGGCTACACCTTC
TRBJ2-7	many	NA	TRBV20-1	CSARDKAGRGYEQYF	TGCAGTGCTAGAGATAAGGCAGGGAGAGGATACGAGCAGTACTTC
TRBJ2-7	NA	TRBD1	TRBV3-1	CASSPWGQGAIYEQYF	TGTGCCAGCAGCCCCTGGGGACAGGGGGCTATCTACGAGCAGTACTTC
TRBJ1-3	many	TRBD1	TRBV5-6	CASSLPGTAGNTIYF	TGTGCCAGCAGCTTGCCCGGGACAGCTGGAAACACCATATATTTT
TRBJ2-5	many	NA	TRBV20-1	CSVPPGTPSRGTQYF	TGCAGTGTCCCACCCGGGACACCGTCTCGTGGGACCCAGTACTTC
TRBJ2-1	many	NA	TRBV5-5	CASSIASSGYNEQFF	TGTGCCAGCAGCATCGCCTCCTCTGGGTACAATGAGCAGTTCTTC
TRBJ2-7	many	NA	TRBV20-1	CSASQPTRHEQYF	TGCAGTGCTAGTCAACCGACTCGCCACGAGCAGTACTTC
TRBJ2-1	many	NA	TRBV28	CASSLRSETPNNEQFF	TGTGCCAGCAGTTTAAGGTCCGAAACGCCGAACAATGAGCAGTTCTTC
TRBJ2-5	NA	NA	TRBV5-5	CASSSLVTGSQETQYF	TGTGCCAGCAGCTCCCTCGTGACAGGATCTCAAGAGACCCAGTACTTC
TRBJ2-1	many	NA	TRBV4-1	CASSSPWRGQAPDEQFF	TGCGCCAGCAGCTCACCTTGGCGGGGGCAAGCCCCCGATGAGCAGTTCTTC
TRBJ1-2	few	TRBD1	TRBV3-1	CASTRQGAYVDGYTF	TGTGCCAGCACCAGACAGGGGGCTTACGTAGATGGCTACACCTTC
TRBJ1-1	many	TRBD1	TRBV9	CASSVGQGSEAFF	TGTGCCAGCAGCGTAGGACAGGGTTCTGAAGCTTTCTTT
TRBJ2-1	NA	NA	TRBV5-1	CASSTGRDLWDEQFF	TGCGCCAGCAGCACCGGGCGGGACCTCTGGGATGAGCAGTTCTTC
TRBJ2-7	many	NA	TRBV20-1	CSARSSEARDYEQYF	TGCAGTGCTAGATCCTCAGAGGCCCGCGACTACGAGCAGTACTTC
TRBJ2-3	few	NA	TRBV5-5	CASSPQGGSTQYF	TGTGCCAGCTCGCCCCAAGGCGGGTCTACGCAGTATTTT
TRBJ1-2	few	TRBD1	TRBV18	CASSRGTGEWGYTF	TGTGCCAGCTCACGTGGGACAGGGGAATGGGGCTACACCTTC
TRBJ2-3	many	TRBD1	TRBV11-2	CASSLRWGQGTDTQYF	TGTGCCAGCAGCTTAAGATGGGGACAGGGTACAGATACGCAGTATTTT
TRBJ2-7	NA	TRBD2	TRBV15	CATSRGTSGAYEQYF	TGTGCCACCAGCAGAGGGACTAGCGGAGCCTACGAGCAGTACTTC
TRBJ1-6	many	NA	TRBV5-1	CASREGSSYNSPLHF	TGCGCCAGCAGAGAGGGGAGCTCCTATAATTCACCCCTCCACTTT
TRBJ2-7	many	TRBD2	TRBV6-1	CASSRGLAGGREQYF	TGTGCCAGCAGTAGAGGACTAGCGGGAGGGCGCGAGCAGTACTTC
TRBJ2-3	many	NA	TRBV20-1	CSAHRVVVTDTQYF	TGCAGTGCTCACAGGGTAGTGGTCACAGATACGCAGTATTTT
TRBJ1-1	few	NA	TRBV29-1	CSLKIGTGGAEAFF	TGCAGCCTTAAGATCGGGACGGGGGGCGCTGAAGCTTTCTTT
TRBJ1-1	few	NA	TRBV11-2	CASSLDLGRLEAFF	TGTGCCAGCAGCTTAGATCTTGGCAGGCTGGAAGCTTTCTTT
TRBJ2-2	NA	TRBD1	TRBV7-2	CASINVEDRGPTGELFF	TGTGCCAGCATTAACGTGGAGGACAGGGGGCCCACCGGGGAGCTGTTTTTT
TRBJ2-1	many	TRBD2	TRBV27	CASSGTSDSYNEQFF	TGTGCCAGCAGCGGGACTAGCGACTCCTACAATGAGCAGTTCTTC
TRBJ2-1	NA	TRBD2	TRBV20-1	CSATAAGGKSEQFF	TGCAGTGCCACGGCAGCGGGAGGAAAGAGTGAGCAGTTCTTC
TRBJ2-2	many	TRBD1	TRBV29-1	CSATGAQTGELFF	TGCAGCGCCACAGGGGCGCAAACCGGGGAGCTGTTTTTT
TRBJ2-1	many	NA	TRBV5-1	CASSLGHAGVYEQFF	TGCGCCAGCAGCTTGGGGCATGCCGGCGTATATGAGCAGTTCTTC
TRBJ2-1	NA	NA	TRBV5-1	CASSYGAGRGEQFF	TGCGCCAGCAGCTACGGGGCAGGTAGGGGTGAGCAGTTCTTC
TRBJ2-3	many	TRBD2	TRBV6-5	CASSSTSGGALDTQYF	TGTGCCAGCAGTTCGACTAGCGGGGGGGCACTGGATACGCAGTATTTT
TRBJ1-5	many	TRBD1	TRBV20-1	CSARVLRDSEFYSNQPQHF	TGCAGTGCTAGAGTACTCCGGGACAGTGAATTCTATAGCAATCAGCCCCAGCATTTT
TRBJ1-2	many	NA	TRBV20-1	CSARHLQGQGGGYTF	TGCAGTGCTAGACATCTTCAAGGGCAGGGTGGGGGCTACACCTTC
TRBJ2-3	NA	NA	TRBV7-9	CASSSPKGGSTDTQYF	TGTGCCAGCAGCTCCCCAAAGGGAGGATCCACAGATACGCAGTATTTT